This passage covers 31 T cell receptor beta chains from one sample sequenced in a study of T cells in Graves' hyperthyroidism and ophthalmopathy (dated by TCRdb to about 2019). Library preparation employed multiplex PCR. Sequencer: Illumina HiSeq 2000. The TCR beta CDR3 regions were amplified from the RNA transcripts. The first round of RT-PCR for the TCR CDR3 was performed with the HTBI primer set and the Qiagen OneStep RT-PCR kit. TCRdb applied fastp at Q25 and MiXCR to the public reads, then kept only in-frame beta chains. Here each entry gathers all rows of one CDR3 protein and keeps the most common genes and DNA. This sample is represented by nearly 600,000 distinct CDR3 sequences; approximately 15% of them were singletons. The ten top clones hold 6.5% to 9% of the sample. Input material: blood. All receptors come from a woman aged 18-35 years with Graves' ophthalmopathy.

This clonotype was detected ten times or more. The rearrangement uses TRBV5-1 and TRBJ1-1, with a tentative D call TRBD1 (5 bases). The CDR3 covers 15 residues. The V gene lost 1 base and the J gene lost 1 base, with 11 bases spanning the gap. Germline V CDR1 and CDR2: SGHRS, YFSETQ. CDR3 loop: CASSLIPGQNTEAFF. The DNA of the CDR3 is TGCGCCAGCAGCTTGATACCAGGGCAGAACACTGAAGCTTTCTTT.

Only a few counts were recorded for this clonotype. CDR3 in amino acids: CASSSSGSEVQFF. The DNA for the CDR3 is TGTGCCAGCAGCTCTAGCGGGAGTGAGGTGCAGTTCTTC. This sequence joins TRBV27 and TRBJ2-1, with 10 bases lining up with TRBD2. V shed 6 bases, J shed 12 bases, and the junction held 8 bases outside the gene matches. This CDR3 region has 13 residues. CDR1 is MNHEY and CDR2 is SMNVEV in the germline V gene (reference sequence).

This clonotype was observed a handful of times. The CDR3 region is CASSQDRAAYGYTF. For the CDR3, the DNA is TGCGCCAGCAGCCAAGATAGGGCAGCATATGGCTACACCTTC. The chain links TRBV4-3 to TRBJ1-2; no definite D call. From germline, CDR1 is LGHNA and CDR2 YSLEER. V lost 0 bases to trimming and J lost 5 bases, with 10 bases between them. The CDR3 is 14 amino acids.

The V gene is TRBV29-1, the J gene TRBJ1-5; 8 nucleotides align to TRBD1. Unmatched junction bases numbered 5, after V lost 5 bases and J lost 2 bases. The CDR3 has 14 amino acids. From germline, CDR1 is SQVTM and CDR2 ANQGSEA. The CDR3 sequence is CSVNDRGGNQPQHF. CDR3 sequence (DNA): TGCAGCGTTAACGACAGGGGTGGCAATCAGCCCCAGCATTTT.

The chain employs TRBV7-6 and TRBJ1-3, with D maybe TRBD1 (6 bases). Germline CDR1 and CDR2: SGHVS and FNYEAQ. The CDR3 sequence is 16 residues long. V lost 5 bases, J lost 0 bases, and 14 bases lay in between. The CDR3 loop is CASSHRTANSGNTIYF. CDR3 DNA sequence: TGTGCCAGCAGCCACCGGACAGCTAACTCTGGAAACACCATATATTTT.

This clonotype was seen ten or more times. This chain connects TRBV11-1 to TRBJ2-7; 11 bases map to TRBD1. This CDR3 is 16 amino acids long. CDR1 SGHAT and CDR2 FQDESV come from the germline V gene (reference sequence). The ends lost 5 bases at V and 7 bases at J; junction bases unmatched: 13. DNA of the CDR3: TGTGCCAGCAGCCCGGGCGCCGGACAGGGGGCGAAGGAGCAGTACTTC. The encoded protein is CASSPGAGQGAKEQYF.

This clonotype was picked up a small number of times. CDR3: CAIRAAQPTDTQYF. In DNA, the CDR3 is TGTGCCATCAGGGCCGCACAGCCCACAGATACGCAGTATTTT. V is TRBV10-3 and J is TRBJ2-3; D gene unclear. The CDR3 is 14 amino acids. Germline V gives CDR1 ENHRY, CDR2 SYGVKD. Trimming pared 6 bases from V and 2 bases from J, leaving 12 bases between.

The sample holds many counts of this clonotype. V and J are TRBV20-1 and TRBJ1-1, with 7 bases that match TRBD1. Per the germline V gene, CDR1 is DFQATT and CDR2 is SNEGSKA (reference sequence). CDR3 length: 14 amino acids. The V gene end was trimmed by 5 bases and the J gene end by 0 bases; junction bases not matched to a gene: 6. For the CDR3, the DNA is TGCAGTGCTCCAAGAGACAGGGTGAACACTGAAGCTTTCTTT. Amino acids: CSAPRDRVNTEAFF.

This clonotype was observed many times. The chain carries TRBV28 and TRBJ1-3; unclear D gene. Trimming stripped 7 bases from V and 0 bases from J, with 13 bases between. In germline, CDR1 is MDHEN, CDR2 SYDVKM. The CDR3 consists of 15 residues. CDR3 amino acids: CASTPGRSSGNTIYF. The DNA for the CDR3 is TGTGCCAGCACCCCAGGACGGTCCTCTGGAAACACCATATATTTT.

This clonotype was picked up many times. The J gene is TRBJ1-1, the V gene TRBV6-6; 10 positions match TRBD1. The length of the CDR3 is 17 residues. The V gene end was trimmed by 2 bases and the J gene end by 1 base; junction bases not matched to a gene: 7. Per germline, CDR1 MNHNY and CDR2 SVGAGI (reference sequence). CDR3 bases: TGTGCCAGCAGTTACCAACGGACAGGGGGTAAGAACACTGAAGCTTTCTTT. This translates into CASSYQRTGGKNTEAFF.

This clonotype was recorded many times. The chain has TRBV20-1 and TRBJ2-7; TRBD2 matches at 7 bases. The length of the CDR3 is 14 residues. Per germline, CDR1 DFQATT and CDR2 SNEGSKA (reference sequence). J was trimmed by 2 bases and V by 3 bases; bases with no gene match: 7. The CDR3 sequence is CSASSGRSTYEQYF. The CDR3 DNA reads TGCAGTGCTAGTTCCGGGAGGTCAACCTACGAGCAGTACTTC.

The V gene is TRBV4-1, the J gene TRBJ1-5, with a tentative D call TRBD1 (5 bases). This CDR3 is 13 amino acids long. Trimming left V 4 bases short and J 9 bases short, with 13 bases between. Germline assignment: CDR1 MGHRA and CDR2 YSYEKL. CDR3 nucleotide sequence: TGCGCCAGCAGCCTAACAGGTCCAGGGCCCCAGCATTTT. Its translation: CASSLTGPGPQHF.

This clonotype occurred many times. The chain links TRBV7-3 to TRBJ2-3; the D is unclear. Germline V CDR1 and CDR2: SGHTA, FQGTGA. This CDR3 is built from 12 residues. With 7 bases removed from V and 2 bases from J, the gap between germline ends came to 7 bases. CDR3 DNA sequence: TGTGCCAGCACGCCGGCCACAGATACGCAGTATTTT. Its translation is CASTPATDTQYF.

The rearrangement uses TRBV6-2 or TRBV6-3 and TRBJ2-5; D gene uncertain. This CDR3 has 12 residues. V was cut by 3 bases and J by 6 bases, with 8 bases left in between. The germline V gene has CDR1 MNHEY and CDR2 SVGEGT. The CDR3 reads CASSYAAQTQYF. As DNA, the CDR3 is TGTGCCAGCAGTTATGCGGCGCAGACCCAGTACTTC.

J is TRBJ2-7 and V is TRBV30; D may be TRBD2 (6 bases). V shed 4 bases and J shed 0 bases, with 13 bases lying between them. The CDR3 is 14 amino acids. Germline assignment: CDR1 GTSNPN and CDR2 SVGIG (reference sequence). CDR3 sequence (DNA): TGTGCCTGGACCCGTCAGGACTACTCCTACGAGCAGTACTTC. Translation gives CAWTRQDYSYEQYF.

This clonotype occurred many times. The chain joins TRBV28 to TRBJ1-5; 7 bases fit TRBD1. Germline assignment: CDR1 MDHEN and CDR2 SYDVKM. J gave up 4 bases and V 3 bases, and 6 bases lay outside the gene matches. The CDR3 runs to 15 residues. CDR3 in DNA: TGTGCCAGCAGTTTGTCACAGGGGCAAAATCAGCCCCAGCATTTT. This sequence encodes CASSLSQGQNQPQHF. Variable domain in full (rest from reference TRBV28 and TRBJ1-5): DVKVTQSSRYLVKRTGEKVFLECVQDMDHENMFWYRQDPGLGLRLIYFSYDVKMKEKGDIPEGYSVSREKKERFSLILESASTNQTSMYLCASSLSQGQNQPQHFGDGTRLSIL.

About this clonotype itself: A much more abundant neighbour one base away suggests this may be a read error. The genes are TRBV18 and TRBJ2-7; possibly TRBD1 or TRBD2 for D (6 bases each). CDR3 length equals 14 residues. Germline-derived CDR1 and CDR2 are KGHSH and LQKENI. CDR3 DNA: TGTGTCAGCTCAGAGGGGGACGGGAGTCTTGAGCAGTACTTC. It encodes CVSSEGDGSLEQYF. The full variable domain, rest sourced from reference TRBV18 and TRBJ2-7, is NAGVMQNPRHLVRRRGQEARLRCSPMKGHSHVYWYRQLPEEGLKFMVYLQKENIIDESGMPKERFSAEFPKEGPSILRIQQVVRGDSAAYFCVSSEGDGSLEQYFGPGTRLTVT.

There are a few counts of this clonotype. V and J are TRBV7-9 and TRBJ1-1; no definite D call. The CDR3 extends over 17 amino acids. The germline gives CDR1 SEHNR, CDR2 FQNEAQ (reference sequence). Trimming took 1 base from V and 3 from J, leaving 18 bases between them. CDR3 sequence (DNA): TGTGCCAGCAGCTTAGTCGGTAACCAGGCCCGCCACACTGAAGCTTTCTTT. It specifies CASSLVGNQARHTEAFF.

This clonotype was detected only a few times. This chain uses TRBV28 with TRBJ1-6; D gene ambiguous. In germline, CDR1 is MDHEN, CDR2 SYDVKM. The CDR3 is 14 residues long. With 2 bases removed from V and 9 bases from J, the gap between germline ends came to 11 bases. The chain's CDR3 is CASSLHISTSPLHF. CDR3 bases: TGTGCCAGCAGTTTACACATAAGTACTTCACCCCTCCACTTT.

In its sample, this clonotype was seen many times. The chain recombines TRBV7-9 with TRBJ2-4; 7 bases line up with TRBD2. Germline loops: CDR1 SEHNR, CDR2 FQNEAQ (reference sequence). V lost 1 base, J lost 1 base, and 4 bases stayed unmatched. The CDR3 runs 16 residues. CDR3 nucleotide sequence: TGTGCCAGCAGCTTAGAGGGAGGGGTGGCCAAAAACATTCAGTACTTC. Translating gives CASSLEGGVAKNIQYF.

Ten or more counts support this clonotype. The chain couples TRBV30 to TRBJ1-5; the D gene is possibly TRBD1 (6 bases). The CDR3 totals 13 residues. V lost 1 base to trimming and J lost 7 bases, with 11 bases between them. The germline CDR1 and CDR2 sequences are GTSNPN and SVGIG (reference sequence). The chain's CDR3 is CAWSDRDWQPQHF. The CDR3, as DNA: TGTGCCTGGAGTGACAGGGATTGGCAGCCCCAGCATTTT. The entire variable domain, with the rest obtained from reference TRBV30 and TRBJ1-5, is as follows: SQTIHQWPATLVQPVGSPLSLECTVEGTSNPNLYWYRQAAGRGLQLLFYSVGIGQISSEVPQNLSASRPQDRQFILSSKKLLLSDSGFYLCAWSDRDWQPQHFGDGTRLSIL.

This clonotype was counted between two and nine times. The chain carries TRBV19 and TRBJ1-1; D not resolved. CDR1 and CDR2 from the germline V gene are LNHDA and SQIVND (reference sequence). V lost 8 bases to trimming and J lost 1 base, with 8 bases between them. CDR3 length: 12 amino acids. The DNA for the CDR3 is TGTGCCAGTGACCAGGCGAACACTGAAGCTTTCTTT. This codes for CASDQANTEAFF.

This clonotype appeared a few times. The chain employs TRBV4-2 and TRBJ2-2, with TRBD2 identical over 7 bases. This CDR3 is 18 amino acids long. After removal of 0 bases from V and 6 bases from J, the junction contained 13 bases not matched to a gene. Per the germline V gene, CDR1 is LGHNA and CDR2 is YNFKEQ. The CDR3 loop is CASSQDSLFSGIPGELFF. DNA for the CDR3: TGTGCCAGCAGCCAAGATAGTCTTTTCAGCGGGATCCCCGGGGAGCTGTTTTTT.

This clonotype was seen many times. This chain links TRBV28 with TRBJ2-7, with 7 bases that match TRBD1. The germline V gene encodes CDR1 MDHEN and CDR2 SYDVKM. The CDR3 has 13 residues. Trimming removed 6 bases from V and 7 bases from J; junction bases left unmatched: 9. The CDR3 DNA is TGTGCCAGCAGCGTGAGGGGGCTTTGGGAGCAGTACTTC. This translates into CASSVRGLWEQYF.

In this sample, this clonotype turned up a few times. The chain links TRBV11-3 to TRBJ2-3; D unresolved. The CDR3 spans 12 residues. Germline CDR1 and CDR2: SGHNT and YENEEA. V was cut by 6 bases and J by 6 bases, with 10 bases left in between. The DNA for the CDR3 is TGTGCCAGCAGGCGTTCTAGGGATACGCAGTATTTT. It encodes CASRRSRDTQYF.

This chain's CDR3 is CASSVGASGNTGELFF. CDR3 nucleotide sequence: TGTGCCAGCAGCGTGGGTGCTAGCGGGAACACCGGGGAGCTGTTTTTT. The chain uses TRBV5-6 and TRBJ2-2; 7 bases map to TRBD2. V was pared by 4 bases and J by 1 base, with 7 bases of the junction left unmatched. This CDR3 region has 16 residues. Germline CDR1 and CDR2: SGHDT and YYEEEE.

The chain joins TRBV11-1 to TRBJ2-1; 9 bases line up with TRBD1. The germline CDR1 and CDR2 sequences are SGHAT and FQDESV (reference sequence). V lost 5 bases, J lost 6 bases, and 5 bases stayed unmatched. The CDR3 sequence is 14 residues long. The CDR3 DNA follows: TGTGCCAGCAGCACGCAGACAGGGGGCAATGAGCAGTTCTTC. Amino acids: CASSTQTGGNEQFF. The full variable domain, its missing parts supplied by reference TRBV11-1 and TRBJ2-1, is EAEVAQSPRYKITEKSQAVAFWCDPISGHATLYWYRQILGQGPELLVQFQDESVVDDSQLPKDRFSAERLKGVDSTLKIQPAELGDSAMYLCASSTQTGGNEQFFGPGTRLTVL.

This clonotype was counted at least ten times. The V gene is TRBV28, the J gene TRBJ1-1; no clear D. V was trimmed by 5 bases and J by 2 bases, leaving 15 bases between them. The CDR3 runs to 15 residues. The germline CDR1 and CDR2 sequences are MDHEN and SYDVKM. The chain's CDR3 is CASSPRVNPNTEAFF. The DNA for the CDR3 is TGTGCCAGCAGTCCTCGGGTCAACCCAAACACTGAAGCTTTCTTT.

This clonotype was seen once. The DNA for the CDR3 is TGTGCCGGCCGGGACGCCCATAGCAATCAGCCCCAGCATTTT. It specifies CAGRDAHSNQPQHF. The V gene is TRBV25-1, the J gene TRBJ1-5, with D perhaps TRBD1 (5 bases). CDR1 and CDR2 from the germline V gene are MGHDK and SYGVNS. V shed 11 bases and J shed 0 bases, with 14 bases lying between them. There are 14 residues in the CDR3.

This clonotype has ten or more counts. In DNA, the CDR3 is TGTGCCTGGCGAGGGGGAGGAGATACGCAGTATTTT. It specifies CAWRGGGDTQYF. The chain is built from TRBV30 and TRBJ2-3; D assignment may be TRBD1 or TRBD2 (6 bases each). Germline CDR1 and CDR2: GTSNPN and SVGIG (reference sequence). The CDR3 is made up of 12 amino acids. The V end was cut by 5 bases, the J end by 5 bases, with 11 bases between. The whole variable domain, filled in from reference TRBV30 and TRBJ2-3, reads SQTIHQWPATLVQPVGSPLSLECTVEGTSNPNLYWYRQAAGRGLQLLFYSVGIGQISSEVPQNLSASRPQDRQFILSSKKLLLSDSGFYLCAWRGGGDTQYFGPGTRLTVL.

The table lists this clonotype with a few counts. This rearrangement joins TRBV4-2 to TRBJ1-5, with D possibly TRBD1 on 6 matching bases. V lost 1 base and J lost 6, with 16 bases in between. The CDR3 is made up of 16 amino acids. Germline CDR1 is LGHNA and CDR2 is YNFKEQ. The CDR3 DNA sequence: TGTGCCAGCAGCCAAGGGGGGCAGGGGAGGGCTCAGCCCCAGCATTTT. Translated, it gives CASSQGGQGRAQPQHF.